In this sample, the clone carrying this TCR beta chain turned up a few times. What it binds is not known. These data originate in a study of human T cells and chemical hapten exposure. Findings of the study overall: The number of TCRs over 1 in 1000 frequency stayed unchanged after DPC.

The time point here: patch test 3, about 24 weeks after DPC sensitization. Treatment: therapeutic diphenylcyclopropenone sensitization with weekly scalp DPC. Trimming cost V 3 bases and J 4 bases, with 9 bases left between them. Germline V lookup: CDR1 KGHSH, CDR2 LQKENI. The CDR3 covers 13 residues. From the RACE reads, TCRdb called clonotypes with MiXCR, one entry per CDR3 protein. The data hold around 110,000 distinct CDR3 sequences, with around 11% observed a single time. The material was whole blood, obtained in connection with sensitization to the hapten diphenylcyclopropenone (DPC). The chain recombines TRBV18 with TRBJ1-2; D is possibly TRBD1 (5 bases). This receptor was obtained from a woman between 45 and 65 years old with alopecia areata. Some clones in this sample may be carry-over from other donors' samples. CDR3 coding DNA: TGTGCCAGCTCACCCGACAGAGCCTATGGCTACACCTTC. It codes for CASSPDRAYGYTF.